Following are 10 T cell receptor beta chains from one sample sequenced in a study of tumor-infiltrating lymphocytes in localized non-small cell lung cancer. Method: immunoSEQ multiplex PCR; TCRdb's copy keeps in-frame clones and lacks some. The sample lists 20,000 to 30,000 clones, just under 70% occurring once. The source material was lung tumor tissue. The origin of the receptors is a human donor with non-small cell lung cancer.

The chain links TRBV7-9 to TRBJ2-1; 7 bases are shared with TRBD1. V lost 5 bases to trimming and J lost 5 bases; unmatched junction nucleotides: 6. Germline V gene sequence: CDR1 SEHNR, CDR2 FQNEAQ (reference sequence). CDR3 length: 14 residues. The CDR3 DNA follows: TGTGCCAGCAGCCACCGGGACAGTGACAATGAGCAGTTCTTC. Translation gives CASSHRDSDNEQFF.

The rearrangement joins TRBV18 to TRBJ2-7; 8 bases agree with TRBD1. This CDR3 contains 13 residues. V lost 5 bases and J lost 3; bases outside the gene matches: 3. Looked up from germline, CDR1 is KGHSH and CDR2 is LQKENI. CDR3: CASSEDRVYEQYF. DNA of the CDR3: TGTGCCAGCTCAGAGGACAGGGTCTACGAGCAGTACTTC.

This clone has ten or more counts. V and J are TRBV10-1 and TRBJ2-3, with D perhaps given as TRBD1 or TRBD2 (5 bases each). CDR1 and CDR2 from the germline V gene are WNHNN and SYGVQD (reference sequence). The V end lost 3 bases, the J end lost 6 bases, and 28 bases lay between the germline ends. CDR3 length: 19 amino acids. This chain's CDR3 is CASSESCGYPGPGGDTQYF. The CDR3 DNA reads as TGCGCCAGCAGTGAATCCTGTGGTTACCCGGGACCGGGCGGCGATACGCAGTATTTT.

This chain uses TRBV10-3 with TRBJ2-1; 8 bases are shared with TRBD1. The V segment lost 9 bases and the J segment 3 bases; nucleotides outside the gene matches: 7. CDR3 length: 14 amino acids. The germline CDR1 and CDR2 sequences are ENHRY and SYGVKD. CDR3 loop: CAIIRDRFYNEQFF. CDR3 in DNA: TGTGCCATTATCCGGGACAGGTTCTACAATGAGCAGTTCTTC.

Points on this clone: This same CDR3 is encoded by further DNA sequences in the sample. The J gene is TRBJ1-1, the V gene TRBV20-1; no firm D call. Trimming cost V 6 bases and J 3 bases, with 8 bases left between them. CDR1 is DFQATT, CDR2 SNEGSKA, per germline (reference sequence). The CDR3 totals 11 residues. The CDR3 reads CSASRDTEAFF. The DNA for the CDR3 is TGCAGTGCCTCGAGGGACACTGAAGCTTTCTTT.

The J gene is TRBJ2-7, the V gene TRBV6-5; a possible D gene is TRBD1 (6 bases). CDR1 and CDR2 from the germline V gene are MNHEY and SVGAGI. CDR3 size: 14 residues. The V end was cut by 7 bases, the J end by 0 bases, with 13 bases between. The CDR3 DNA reads as TGTGCCAGCAAGCGGACAGCCAGCTCCTACGAGCAGTACTTC. Its translation: CASKRTASSYEQYF.

The J gene is TRBJ2-7, the V gene TRBV18, with TRBD2 matching over 11 bases. V lost 6 bases, J lost 2 bases, and 9 bases stayed unmatched. Germline values: CDR1 KGHSH, CDR2 LQKENI. CDR3 size: 16 residues. The DNA for the CDR3 is TGTGCCAGCTCTCGCGGGACTAGCGGTATGACCTACGAGCAGTACTTC. It translates to CASSRGTSGMTYEQYF.

The chain combines TRBV29-1 with TRBJ1-1, with a weak D call TRBD1 (5 bases). The V gene's germline CDR1 is SQVTM and CDR2 ANQGSEA. This CDR3 spans 13 amino acids. Trimming took off 4 bases at V and 4 bases at J, with 13 bases between the two ends. This CDR3 reads CSVAGILATEAFF. Here the CDR3 DNA reads TGCAGCGTTGCAGGGATCTTAGCCACTGAAGCTTTCTTT.

The chain has TRBV10-1 and TRBJ2-1; no firm D call. Germline-derived CDR1 and CDR2 are WNHNN and SYGVQD (reference sequence). The length of the CDR3 is 16 residues. Between the trimmed V and J ends, which lost 4 bases and 0 bases, there was a span of 13 bases. The CDR3 here is CASSADGVSSYNEQFF. The CDR3 DNA follows: TGCGCCAGCAGTGCTGACGGAGTCTCCTCCTACAATGAGCAGTTCTTC.

The genes are TRBV5-5 and TRBJ2-7, with unresolved D. V was pared by 0 bases and J by 1 base, with 8 bases between. Germline CDR1 SGHKS, CDR2 YYEKEE (reference sequence). The CDR3 is 14 residues long. The CDR3: CASSLAAGSYEQYF. CDR3 DNA sequence: TGTGCCAGCAGCTTGGCCGCCGGATCCTACGAGCAGTACTTC.